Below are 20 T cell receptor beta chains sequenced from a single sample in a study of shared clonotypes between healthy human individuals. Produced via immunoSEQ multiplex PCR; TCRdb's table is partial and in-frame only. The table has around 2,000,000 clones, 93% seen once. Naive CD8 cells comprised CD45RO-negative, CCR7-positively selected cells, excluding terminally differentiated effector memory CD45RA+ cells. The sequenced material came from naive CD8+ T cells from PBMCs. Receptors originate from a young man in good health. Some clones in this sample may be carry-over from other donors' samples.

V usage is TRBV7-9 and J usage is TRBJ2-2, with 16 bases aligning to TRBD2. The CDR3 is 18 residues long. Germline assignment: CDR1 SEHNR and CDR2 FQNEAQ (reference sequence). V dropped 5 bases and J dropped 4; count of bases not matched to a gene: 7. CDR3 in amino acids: CASSPGLAGGPRTGELFF. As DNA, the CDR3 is TGTGCCAGCAGCCCGGGACTAGCGGGAGGGCCGCGCACCGGGGAGCTGTTTTTT.

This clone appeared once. The CDR3 bases are TGTGCCAGCAGCCCAGAGGGAGGGATTGAGACCCAGTACTTC. Protein sequence: CASSPEGGIETQYF. V gene TRBV7-7 combines with J gene TRBJ2-5; the match to TRBD2 covers 7 bases. Germline CDR1 is SSHAT and CDR2 is FNYEAQ (reference sequence). V shed 5 bases and J 5 bases; nucleotides not matched to a gene: 8. The CDR3 loop spans 14 amino acids.

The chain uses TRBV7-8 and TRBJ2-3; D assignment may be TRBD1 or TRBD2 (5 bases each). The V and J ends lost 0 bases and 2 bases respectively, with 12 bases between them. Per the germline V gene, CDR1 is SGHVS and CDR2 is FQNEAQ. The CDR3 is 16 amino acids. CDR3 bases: TGTGCCAGCAGCTTAGCCGGGGCTCTATACACAGATACGCAGTATTTT. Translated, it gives CASSLAGALYTDTQYF.

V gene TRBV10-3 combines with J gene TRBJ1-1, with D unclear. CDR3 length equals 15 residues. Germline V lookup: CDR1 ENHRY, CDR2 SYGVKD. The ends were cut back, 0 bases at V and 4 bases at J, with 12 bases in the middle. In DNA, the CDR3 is TGTGCCATCAGTGAGTCCCCGGGCGTTTTCACTGAAGCTTTCTTT. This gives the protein CAISESPGVFTEAFF.

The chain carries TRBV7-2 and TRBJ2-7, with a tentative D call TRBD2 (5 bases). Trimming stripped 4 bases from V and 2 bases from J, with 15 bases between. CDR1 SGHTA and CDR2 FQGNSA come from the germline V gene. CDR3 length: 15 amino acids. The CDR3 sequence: CASSSYPPGTYEQYF. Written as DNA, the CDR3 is TGTGCCAGCAGCTCCTACCCTCCGGGGACCTACGAGCAGTACTTC.

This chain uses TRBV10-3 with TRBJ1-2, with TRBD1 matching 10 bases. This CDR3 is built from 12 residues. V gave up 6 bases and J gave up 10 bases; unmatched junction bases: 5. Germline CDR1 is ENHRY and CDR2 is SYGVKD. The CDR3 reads CAIRTGGQDYTF. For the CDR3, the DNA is TGTGCCATCAGGACAGGGGGCCAAGACTACACCTTC.

CDR3 DNA: TGTGCCAGCAGCTTAGGGGGACTGCACACAGATACGCAGTATTTT. The encoded protein is CASSLGGLHTDTQYF. The chain employs TRBV9 and TRBJ2-3; D may be TRBD1 or TRBD2 (6 bases each). This CDR3 spans 15 amino acids. V gave up 4 bases and J gave up 2 bases, with 14 bases separating them. Looked up from germline, CDR1 is SGDLS and CDR2 is YYNGEE.

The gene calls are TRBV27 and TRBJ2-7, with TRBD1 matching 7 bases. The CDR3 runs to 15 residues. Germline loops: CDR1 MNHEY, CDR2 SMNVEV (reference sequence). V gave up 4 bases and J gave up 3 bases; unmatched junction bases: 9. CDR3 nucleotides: TGTGCCAGCAGTTCAGAACAGGGGACCCTCTACGAGCAGTACTTC. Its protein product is CASSSEQGTLYEQYF.

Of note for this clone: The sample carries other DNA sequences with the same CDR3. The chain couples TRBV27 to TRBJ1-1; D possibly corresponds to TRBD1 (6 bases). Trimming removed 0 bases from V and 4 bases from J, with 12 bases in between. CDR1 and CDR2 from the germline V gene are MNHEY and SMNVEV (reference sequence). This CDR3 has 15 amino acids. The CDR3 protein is CASSLSRGAGTEAFF. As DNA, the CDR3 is TGTGCCAGCAGTTTATCTAGGGGGGCGGGCACTGAAGCTTTCTTT.

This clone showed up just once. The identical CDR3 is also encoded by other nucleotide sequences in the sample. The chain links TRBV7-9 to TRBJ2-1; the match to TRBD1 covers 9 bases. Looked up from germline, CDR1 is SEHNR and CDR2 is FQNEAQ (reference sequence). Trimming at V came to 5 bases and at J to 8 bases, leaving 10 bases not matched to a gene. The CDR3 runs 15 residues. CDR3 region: CASSPRDRVIDEQFF. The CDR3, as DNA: TGTGCCAGCAGCCCCCGGGACAGGGTAATTGATGAGCAGTTCTTC.

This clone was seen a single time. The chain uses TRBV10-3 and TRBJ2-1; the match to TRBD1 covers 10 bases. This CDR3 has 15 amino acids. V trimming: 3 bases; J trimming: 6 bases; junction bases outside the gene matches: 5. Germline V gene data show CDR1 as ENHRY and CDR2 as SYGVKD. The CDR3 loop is CAISDTGQGFNEQFF. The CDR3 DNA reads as TGTGCCATCAGTGATACGGGACAGGGGTTCAATGAGCAGTTCTTC.

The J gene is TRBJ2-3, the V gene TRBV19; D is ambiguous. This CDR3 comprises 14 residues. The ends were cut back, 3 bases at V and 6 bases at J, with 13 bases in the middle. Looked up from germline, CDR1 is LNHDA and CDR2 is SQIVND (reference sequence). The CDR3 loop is CASSIDDSGDTQYF. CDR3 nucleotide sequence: TGTGCCAGTAGTATCGATGATTCTGGGGATACGCAGTATTTT.

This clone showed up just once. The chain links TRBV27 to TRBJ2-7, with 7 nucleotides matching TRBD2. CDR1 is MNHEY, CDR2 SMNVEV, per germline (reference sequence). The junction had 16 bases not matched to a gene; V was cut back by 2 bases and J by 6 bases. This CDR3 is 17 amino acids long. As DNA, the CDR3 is TGTGCCAGCAGTTTAGTGGCCGGGGAGGGCCTCCGGAGCGAGCAGTACTTC. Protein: CASSLVAGEGLRSEQYF.

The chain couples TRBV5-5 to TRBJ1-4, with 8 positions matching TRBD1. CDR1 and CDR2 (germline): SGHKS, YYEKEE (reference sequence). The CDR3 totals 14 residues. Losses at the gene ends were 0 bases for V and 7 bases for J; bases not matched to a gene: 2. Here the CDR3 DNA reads TGTGCCAGCAGCTTGGACAGGGGGGCTGAAAAACTGTTTTTT. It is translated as CASSLDRGAEKLFF.

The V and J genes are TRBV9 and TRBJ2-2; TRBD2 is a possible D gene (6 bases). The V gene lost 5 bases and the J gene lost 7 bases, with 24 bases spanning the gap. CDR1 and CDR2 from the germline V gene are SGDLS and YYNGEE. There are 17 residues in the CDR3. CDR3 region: CASSPHSGAPAGGELFF. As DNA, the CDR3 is TGTGCCAGCAGTCCCCACTCCGGGGCACCAGCGGGCGGGGAGCTGTTTTTT.

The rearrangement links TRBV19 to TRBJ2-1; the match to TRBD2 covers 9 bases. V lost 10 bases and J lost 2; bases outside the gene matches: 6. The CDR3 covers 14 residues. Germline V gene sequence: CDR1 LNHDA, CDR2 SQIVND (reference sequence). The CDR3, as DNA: TGTGCCATTAAGACTAGCGGCACCTACAATGAGCAGTTCTTC. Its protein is CAIKTSGTYNEQFF.

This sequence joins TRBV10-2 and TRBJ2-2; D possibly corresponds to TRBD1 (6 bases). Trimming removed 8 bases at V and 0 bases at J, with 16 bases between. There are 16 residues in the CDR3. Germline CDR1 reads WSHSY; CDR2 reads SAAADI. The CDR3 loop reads CASAAWTATNTGELFF. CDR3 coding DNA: TGCGCCAGCGCAGCATGGACAGCCACGAACACCGGGGAGCTGTTTTTT.

CDR3 nucleotides: TGTGCCAGTAGAACTTTGGGGACGCCTGGGGGAGAGACCCAGTACTTC. Protein sequence: CASRTLGTPGGETQYF. The chain links TRBV27 to TRBJ2-5; D is possibly TRBD1 or TRBD2 (5 bases each). Trimming removed 9 bases at V and 4 bases at J, with 24 bases between. There are 16 residues in the CDR3. Germline V gives CDR1 MNHEY, CDR2 SMNVEV (reference sequence).

In DNA form, the CDR3 reads TGTGCCAGCAGTTTAATCCTAGGATCAGATACGCAGTATTTT. Translated, it gives CASSLILGSDTQYF. V gene TRBV27 combines with J gene TRBJ2-3; unclear D gene. Germline V CDR1 and CDR2: MNHEY, SMNVEV (reference sequence). The V end was cut by 2 bases, the J end by 4 bases, with 10 bases between. CDR3 length equals 14 residues.

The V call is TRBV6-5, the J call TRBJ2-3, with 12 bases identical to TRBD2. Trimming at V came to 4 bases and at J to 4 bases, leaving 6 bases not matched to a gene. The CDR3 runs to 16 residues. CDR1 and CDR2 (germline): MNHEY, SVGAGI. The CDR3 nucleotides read TGTGCCAGCAGTTCCCACCTAGCGGGAGGGCCAGATACGCAGTATTTT. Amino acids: CASSSHLAGGPDTQYF.